This is a list of T cell receptor beta chains from one sample in a study of blood T cell repertoires in COVID-19. This table comes from immunoSEQ multiplex PCR, and its TCRdb copy is limited to in-frame clones, with some not included. The repertoire includes around 19,000 clones, 75% to 95% of them detected once, and roughly 7.5% sits in the top ten. Sequences were obtained from peripheral blood. Source of these receptors: a man in his 70s with active COVID-19. CDR3s include the opening cysteine and the closing phenylalanine or tryptophan. D genes are given only for firm matches. Some rows have no size entry. The others give once, few or many, or a class for an expanded clone.

TRBV7-9	TRBJ2-5	-	-	TGTGCCAGCAGCTTAGCGGGAGTTGAGACCCAGTACTTC	CASSLAGVETQYF
TRBV24-1	TRBJ2-7	-	TRBD2	TGTGCCACCAGCAGCGGGGGCTATCCCTACGAGCAGTACTTC	CATSSGGYPYEQYF
TRBV7-9	TRBJ2-2	-	TRBD2	TGTGCCAGCAGCCCAACGCTAGCGGATAACACCGGGGAGCTGTTTTTT	CASSPTLADNTGELFF
TRBV5-1	TRBJ1-5	-	-	TGCGCCAGCAGCTTAGGGGATCCGGGCCTCCAGCCCCAGCATTTT	CASSLGDPGLQPQHF
TRBV30	TRBJ1-1	-	-	TGTGCCTGGAGTGCGGCGGCTAGGACTGAAGCTTTCTTT	CAWSAAARTEAFF
TRBV19	TRBJ1-5	-	TRBD1	TGTGCCAGTAGTATCCTCGGGACAGGGTCATATCAGCCCCAGCATTTT	CASSILGTGSYQPQHF
TRBV7-9	TRBJ1-1	-	-	TGTGCCAGCAATCAGAGGGAAATCGGTCACACTGAAGCTTTCTTT	CASNQREIGHTEAFF
TRBV11-2	TRBJ2-7	-	-	TGTGCCAGCAGCCCTACGGGCGGGCAAGCCTACGAGCAGTACTTC	CASSPTGGQAYEQYF
TRBV11-2	TRBJ2-7	-	-	TGTGCCAGCAGCCGCCCGAGCTCCTACGAGCAGTACTTC	CASSRPSSYEQYF
TRBV6-1	TRBJ1-2	-	-	TGTGCCAGCAGTGAACAGGGGTCGGGAGGCTACACCTTC	CASSEQGSGGYTF
TRBV5-5	TRBJ2-7	-	-	TGTGCCAGCAGCTTGGAATTGAGCTCCTACGAGCAGTACTTC	CASSLELSSYEQYF
TRBV7-2	TRBJ1-5	-	-	TGTGCCAGCAGTTTTGACAGTAGCAATCAGCCCCAGCATTTT	CASSFDSSNQPQHF
TRBV4-3	TRBJ2-7	-	TRBD2	TGCGCCAGCAGCCAAGATTTTGGACTAGCGGGGAAACCGTACTTC	CASSQDFGLAGKPYF
TRBV7-9	TRBJ2-4	-	-	TGTGCCAGCAGCTTACAAGGACTTCTAGCCAAAAACATTCAGTACTTC	CASSLQGLLAKNIQYF
TRBV6-5	TRBJ1-3	-	-	TGTGCCAGCAGTCCGACTGGAGGAAACACCATATATTTT	CASSPTGGNTIYF
TRBV7-9	TRBJ2-7	-	-	TGTGCCAGCAGCCGGGCAGACCAGCGGGACGAGCAGTACTTC	CASSRADQRDEQYF
TRBV11-2	TRBJ2-5	-	-	TGTGCCAGCAGCGCCTTAGCTCTAGCCGGAGTGGTGCGAGAGACCCAGTACTTC	CASSALALAGVVRETQYF
TRBV7-9	TRBJ2-7	-	TRBD1	TGTGCCAGCAGCTTATGGACAGGAGCACCCTACGAGCAGTACTTC	CASSLWTGAPYEQYF
TRBV28	TRBJ1-2	-	-	TGTGCCAGCAGTTTGGGGGGGCGCGGCGGCTACACCTTC	CASSLGGRGGYTF
TRBV10-2	TRBJ2-7	-	TRBD1	TGCGCCAGCAGTCGACAGGGACAGGGCTACGAGCAGTACTTC	CASSRQGQGYEQYF
TRBV5-1	TRBJ1-1	-	TRBD1	TGCGCCAGCAGCTTGGGTACAGGGGGCACTGAAGCTTTCTTT	CASSLGTGGTEAFF
TRBV19	TRBJ1-1	-	-	TGTGCCAGTACCACTGGGCCACAGAACACTGAAGCTTTCTTT	CASTTGPQNTEAFF
TRBV2	TRBJ2-7	-	TRBD1	TGTGCCAGCAGTGAGGGACAGGGCTCCTACGAGCAGTACTTC	CASSEGQGSYEQYF
TRBV6-1	TRBJ2-2	-	-	TGTGCCAGCAGTGAACAGGGCACGAACACCGGGGAGCTGTTTTTT	CASSEQGTNTGELFF
TRBV6-2/TRBV6-3	TRBJ1-1	-	TRBD1	TGTGCCAGCAGTTGGACAGGGCGGAACACTGAAGCTTTCTTT	CASSWTGRNTEAFF
TRBV28	TRBJ2-7	-	-	TGTGCCAGCAGTTTATCCCCAGGGTTCGGCGAGCAGTACTTC	CASSLSPGFGEQYF
TRBV11-2	TRBJ1-5	-	-	TGTGCCAGCAGCTTAGGCCAGGATAGCAATCAGCCCCAGCATTTT	CASSLGQDSNQPQHF
TRBV28	TRBJ2-7	-	TRBD1	TGTGCCAGCAGTACAATAGGGACAGGGGTTAGCTCCTACGAGCAGTACTTC	CASSTIGTGVSSYEQYF
TRBV11-2	TRBJ1-1	-	-	TGTGCCAGCAGCCTTGAACGTGCTGGCGAAGCTTTCTTT	CASSLERAGEAFF
TRBV5-1	TRBJ1-1	few	-	TGCGCCAGCAGCCGGTACGGACAGAACACTGAAGCTTTCTTT	CASSRYGQNTEAFF
TRBV4-3	TRBJ2-1	-	TRBD2	TGCGCCAGCAGCCCACGGTACCAGCGGGGGGGTGGGGGAAATGAGCAGTTCTTC	CASSPRYQRGGGGNEQFF
TRBV6-2/TRBV6-3	TRBJ2-1	-	-	TGTGCCAGCAGTTACTCGGGACTCCGAGGGAACAATGAGCAGTTCTTC	CASSYSGLRGNNEQFF
TRBV10-2	TRBJ2-3	-	-	TGCGCCAGCAATAGTCGGGGAGTGGGCACAGATACGCAGTATTTT	CASNSRGVGTDTQYF
TRBV3-1/TRBV3-2	TRBJ2-1	-	TRBD2	TGTGCCAGCGCGACTAGCGGGGGGGCCAGCTACAATGAGCAGTTCTTC	CASATSGGASYNEQFF
TRBV2	TRBJ2-3	-	TRBD2	TGTGCCAGCACCACTAGCGGGAGGTCAGATACGCAGTATTTT	CASTTSGRSDTQYF
TRBV2	TRBJ2-1	-	TRBD1	TGTGCCAGCAGTGAAGGGGACAGGATCTACAATGAGCAGTTCTTC	CASSEGDRIYNEQFF
TRBV6-1	TRBJ2-7	-	TRBD1	TGTGCCAGCAGTGATCCGGGACAGGGGTTTCACGAGCAGTACTTC	CASSDPGQGFHEQYF
TRBV9	TRBJ2-7	-	-	TGTGCCAGCAGCGCCAGGGTTTACGAGCAGTACTTC	CASSARVYEQYF
TRBV5-8	TRBJ2-5	-	-	TGTGCCAGCAGCTTAGATACTGTGAGAGAGACCCAGTACTTC	CASSLDTVRETQYF
TRBV7-2	TRBJ1-5	-	-	TGTGCCAGCAGCTTGGGGCCCTATAGCAATCAGCCCCAGCATTTT	CASSLGPYSNQPQHF
TRBV13	TRBJ2-1	once	TRBD2	TGTGCCAGCAGCTTAGTCCGATTGGGACTAGCGGCCCACAATGAGCAGTTCTTC	CASSLVRLGLAAHNEQFF
TRBV28	TRBJ2-7	-	TRBD2	TGTGCCAGCAGGTCTAGCGGGAGGTACTACGAGCAGTACTTC	CASRSSGRYYEQYF
TRBV2	TRBJ2-7	-	-	TGTGCCAGCATCAAGACAGGCTACTACGAGCAGTACTTC	CASIKTGYYEQYF
TRBV28	TRBJ1-6	-	-	TGTGCCAGCAGTTTAAGGATCAGGGCTGGAAGTTCACCCCTCCACTTT	CASSLRIRAGSSPLHF
TRBV4-1	TRBJ2-1	-	TRBD2	TGCGCCAGCCGAGTTAGCGGGGGGGCCTCCTACAATGAGCAGTTCTTC	CASRVSGGASYNEQFF
TRBV14	TRBJ2-2	few	-	TGTGCCAGCAGCCAAGATTTACGGTACACCGGGGAGCTGTTTTTT	CASSQDLRYTGELFF
TRBV5-1	TRBJ1-4	-	TRBD1	TGCGCCAGCAGCGGTTCGTCAGGGGGCTACGAAAAACTGTTTTTT	CASSGSSGGYEKLFF
TRBV6-5	TRBJ2-7	-	TRBD2	TGTGCCAGCAGTTACGCGGGGGGCTACGAGCAGTACTTC	CASSYAGGYEQYF
TRBV28	TRBJ1-6	-	TRBD1	TGTGCCACTCCTGGCGGACAGGCAAATAATTCACCCCTCCACTTT	CATPGGQANNSPLHF
TRBV15	TRBJ1-1	-	-	TGTGCCACCAGTCTAACACCGGAGGACACTGAAGCTTTCTTT	CATSLTPEDTEAFF
TRBV5-1	TRBJ2-1	-	TRBD2	TGCGCCAGCAGCCCGACGGGAGGGTCCAATGAGCAGTTCTTC	CASSPTGGSNEQFF
TRBV19	TRBJ1-1	-	TRBD1	TGTGCCAGTAGGACAGGGAGGACTGAAGCTTTCTTT	CASRTGRTEAFF
TRBV5-6	TRBJ2-7	-	-	TGTGCCAGCAGCTTGGTCGGGAGCTCCTACGAGCAGTACTTC	CASSLVGSSYEQYF
TRBV4-3	TRBJ1-2	-	-	TGCGCCAGCAGCCAAGATCGAGGGGGTGAAGATGGCTACACCTTC	CASSQDRGGEDGYTF
TRBV9	TRBJ2-2	-	TRBD1	TGTGCCAGCAGCCCCCGGACAGGGAGAAGCACCGGGGAGCTGTTTTTT	CASSPRTGRSTGELFF
TRBV28	TRBJ1-6	-	TRBD1	TGTGCCAGCAGCCGCCCCCCCTATGACAGGGAGAATTCACCCCTCCACTTT	CASSRPPYDRENSPLHF
TRBV5-1	TRBJ1-1	-	-	TGCGCCAGCAGCTTGGGGGCAGGGAGGTTGAACACTGAAGCTTTCTTT	CASSLGAGRLNTEAFF
TRBV2	TRBJ2-5	-	-	TGTGCCAGCAGTTGGTTCAGGATACAAGAGACCCAGTACTTC	CASSWFRIQETQYF
TRBV28	TRBJ2-3	-	TRBD2	TGTGCCAGCAGTTTTCCTACTAGCGGGGGGCTGAGCACAGATACGCAGTATTTT	CASSFPTSGGLSTDTQYF
TRBV5-1	TRBJ1-5	-	-	TGCGCCAGCAGCTTGGCAGGGGATCAGCCCCAGCATTTT	CASSLAGDQPQHF